The count of the clone carrying this TCR beta chain is one. Its antigen is unidentified. This CDR3 has 15 residues. V was clipped by 7 bases and J by 0 bases; unmatched bases: 6. CDR1 is SQVTM and CDR2 is ANQGSEA in the germline V gene. This specimen belongs to a study of T cells in localized non-small cell lung cancer. General study points: The greatest T cell clonality was found in uninvolved adjacent lung (higher than in tumor). Higher blood T cell density went with longer overall survival. Adjacent lung exhibited a median of about 56 among the 100 most abundant tumor clones. Heterogeneity within the tumor remains possible, as just one region underwent sequencing.

Sequencing used immunoSEQ multiplex PCR; TCRdb keeps in-frame clones, though not all of them. Here the sample spans roughly 58,000 clones, 75% to 85% being singletons. The origin of this receptor is a man aged 40 to 75 with stage II lung adenocarcinoma. This sequence joins TRBV29-1 and TRBJ2-1; 10 bases agree with TRBD2. The sample was PBMCs, taken before any cancer treatment. The CDR3 DNA follows: TGCAGCGGGGTAGCGGGAGGCTACTCCTACAATGAGCAGTTCTTC. It is translated as CSGVAGGYSYNEQFF.